The 32 T cell receptor beta chains below come from one sample, sequenced in a study of neoadjuvant anti-PD-1 for oral cavity cancer. Clones were read by immunoSEQ multiplex PCR, and TCRdb kept only the in-frame ones, dropping some. The sample lists roughly 6,600 clones, nearly 45% seen once, with under 30% in the top ten. The material was tumor tissue, obtained before nivolumab (anti-PD-1) treatment. The receptor set was obtained from a person aged 35 to 85 with oral cavity squamous cell carcinoma.

This clone was seen a few times. The rearrangement joins TRBV6-5 to TRBJ1-2, with no clear D. The CDR3 covers 14 residues. Germline V gene lookup returns CDR1 MNHEY and CDR2 SVGAGI. Trimming removed 4 bases at V and 4 bases at J, with 13 bases between. The CDR3 loop reads CASSWSEGGYGYTF. Written as DNA, the CDR3 is TGTGCCAGCAGTTGGTCGGAGGGTGGCTATGGCTACACCTTC.

The chain couples TRBV19 to TRBJ2-2; D ambiguous. The germline V and J ends were trimmed by 4 bases and 2 bases, with 5 bases remaining between them. The CDR3 consists of 13 residues. CDR1 is LNHDA and CDR2 is SQIVND in the germline V gene (reference sequence). CDR3 residues: CASSNSNTGELFF. For the CDR3, the DNA is TGTGCCAGTAGTAACAGTAACACCGGGGAGCTGTTTTTT.

The chain employs TRBV7-6 and TRBJ2-2, with 7 positions matching TRBD2. Germline V lookup: CDR1 SGHVS, CDR2 FNYEAQ. Trimming removed 8 bases from V and 4 bases from J; junction bases left unmatched: 16. This CDR3 is built from 17 residues. The CDR3 DNA follows: TGTGCCAGCTCTCTACTTCCCGCGGGGGTCCGCACCGGGGAGCTGTTTTTT. Translated: CASSLLPAGVRTGELFF.

This clone was recorded once. The chain uses TRBV11-2 and TRBJ2-1, with 7 positions matching TRBD1. The ends lost 5 bases at V and 7 bases at J; junction bases unmatched: 14. There are 16 residues in the CDR3. The germline V gene encodes CDR1 SGHAT and CDR2 FQNNGV. The CDR3 sequence is CASSPSQQGPRNEQFF. The CDR3 DNA reads as TGTGCCAGCAGCCCCTCCCAACAGGGGCCCCGGAATGAGCAGTTCTTC.

This sequence joins TRBV7-7 and TRBJ2-5; perhaps TRBD2 as D (5 bases). This CDR3 is built from 15 residues. Trimming removed 1 base at V and 2 bases at J, with 11 bases between. Germline CDR1 reads SSHAT; CDR2 reads FNYEAQ (reference sequence). CDR3 residues: CASSLGAGIQETQYF. DNA of the CDR3: TGTGCCAGCAGCTTAGGGGCGGGTATACAAGAGACCCAGTACTTC.

V and J are TRBV7-9 and TRBJ1-4; 8 bases fit TRBD1. The CDR3 runs 15 residues. J lost 3 bases, V lost 6 bases, and 6 bases had no gene match. Germline CDR1 is SEHNR and CDR2 is FQNEAQ (reference sequence). CDR3: CASRRQGSPNEKLFF. The CDR3 DNA sequence: TGTGCCAGCAGAAGACAGGGGAGCCCTAATGAAAAACTGTTTTTT.

V usage is TRBV6-5 and J usage is TRBJ2-7; either TRBD1 or TRBD2 may fit D (5 bases each). Germline V gives CDR1 MNHEY, CDR2 SVGAGI. V was clipped by 0 bases and J by 2 bases, with 11 bases between them. This CDR3 contains 15 residues. This CDR3 reads CASSYSGRMTYEQYF. The CDR3 DNA is TGTGCCAGCAGTTACTCGGGACGGATGACCTACGAGCAGTACTTC.

The chain links TRBV27 to TRBJ2-5; D unresolved. Germline CDR1 and CDR2: MNHEY and SMNVEV (reference sequence). The CDR3 totals 14 residues. Trimming stripped 3 bases from V and 1 base from J, with 9 bases between. In DNA form, the CDR3 reads TGTGCCAGCAGTTTCTCCGGCAGCCAAGAGACCCAGTACTTC. Translating gives CASSFSGSQETQYF.

This clone was seen a handful of times. The CDR3 nucleotides are TGTGCCAGCAGCTTAGAAGGGTTGGGGACTGAAGCTTTCTTT. It is translated as CASSLEGLGTEAFF. This sequence joins TRBV7-2 and TRBJ1-1; no clear D gene. The CDR3 has 14 residues. Germline lookup yields CDR1 SGHTA and CDR2 FQGNSA. Trimming removed 1 base from V and 5 bases from J, with 11 bases in between. The full variable domain, with the rest looked up from reference TRBV7-2 and TRBJ1-1, is GAGVSQSPSNKVTEKGKDVELRCDPISGHTALYWYRQSLGQGLEFLIYFQGNSAPDKSGLPSDRFSAERTGGSVSTLTIQRTQQEDSAVYLCASSLEGLGTEAFFGQGTRLTVV.

The gene calls are TRBV10-3 and TRBJ2-5; 10 bases map to TRBD1. Per germline, CDR1 ENHRY and CDR2 SYGVKD. The V and J ends lost 6 bases and 4 bases, in that order; junction bases with no gene match: 5. CDR3 length: 14 amino acids. DNA for the CDR3: TGTGCCATCAGCGGGACAGGGGTTCGAGAGACCCAGTACTTC. It specifies CAISGTGVRETQYF.

This chain links TRBV7-9 with TRBJ1-2, with D possibly matching TRBD1 (5 bases). V lost 5 bases and J lost 13, with 26 bases in between. From germline, CDR1 is SEHNR and CDR2 FQNEAQ (reference sequence). CDR3 length: 15 amino acids. The CDR3 coding sequence is TGTGCCAGCAGCGGGGGGTCAGGGATACCCCGCCTCTTCACCTTC. Its protein product is CASSGGSGIPRLFTF.

The chain combines TRBV18 with TRBJ1-1; TRBD1 might be the D (5 bases). The CDR3 is 13 residues long. V lost 6 bases and J lost 4, with 12 bases in between. Germline CDR1 and CDR2: KGHSH and LQKENI. The CDR3 spells CASSREGATEAFF. The CDR3 coding sequence is TGTGCCAGCTCCCGAGAAGGGGCCACTGAAGCTTTCTTT.

This clone was picked up a small number of times. The rearrangement joins TRBV4-1 to TRBJ2-3; D is uncertain. The ends were cut back, 4 bases at V and 6 bases at J, with 14 bases in the middle. Germline V gene data show CDR1 as MGHRA and CDR2 as YSYEKL. The CDR3 extends over 14 amino acids. This CDR3 is CASSPLSFGDTQYF. CDR3 DNA sequence: TGCGCCAGCAGCCCACTAAGTTTTGGTGATACGCAGTATTTT.

This clone was observed a few times. The V gene is TRBV2, the J gene TRBJ2-3; 10 nucleotides agree with TRBD2. Germline V gene data show CDR1 as SNHLY and CDR2 as FYNNEI. CDR3 length: 15 amino acids. With V trimmed by 4 bases and J by 0 bases, 1 base remained unmatched. CDR3 DNA: TGTGCCAGCAGTGGACTAGCGGGTAGCACAGATACGCAGTATTTT. This gives the protein CASSGLAGSTDTQYF.

A few counts support this clone. J is TRBJ2-3 and V is TRBV9, with TRBD2 identical over 10 bases. Germline loops: CDR1 SGDLS, CDR2 YYNGEE. The ends lost 0 bases at V and 3 bases at J; junction bases unmatched: 7. The CDR3 totals 17 residues. The CDR3 spells CASSVGTSGNPTDTQYF. The CDR3 nucleotides are TGTGCCAGCAGCGTAGGGACTAGCGGAAACCCAACAGATACGCAGTATTTT.

This sequence joins TRBV6-1 and TRBJ1-2, with D perhaps TRBD1 (5 bases). CDR3 length: 15 residues. The germline V gene has CDR1 MNHNS and CDR2 SASEGT. Trimming took off 1 base at V and 5 bases at J, with 14 bases between the two ends. Here the CDR3 reads CASSEEAGGGYGYTF. In nucleotides, the CDR3 is TGTGCCAGCAGTGAAGAGGCTGGGGGAGGGTATGGCTACACCTTC.

The chain uses TRBV19 and TRBJ1-2; 9 nucleotides match TRBD1. V gave up 7 bases and J gave up 0 bases; unmatched junction bases: 12. CDR1 LNHDA and CDR2 SQIVND come from the germline V gene (reference sequence). The CDR3 sequence is 17 residues long. DNA for the CDR3: TGTGCCAGTATTGACCCCGCCCGGGACAGGGCTAACTATGGCTACACCTTC. It translates to CASIDPARDRANYGYTF.

The chain recombines TRBV7-2 with TRBJ2-5; TRBD1 might be the D (5 bases). CDR1 is SGHTA and CDR2 is FQGNSA in the germline V gene. The CDR3 consists of 16 residues. The V and J ends lost 4 bases and 0 bases respectively, with 15 bases between them. The CDR3 reads CASSSVGQGDQETQYF. The CDR3 region has the DNA TGTGCCAGCAGCTCCGTCGGGCAGGGTGACCAAGAGACCCAGTACTTC.

This clone has more than one count but fewer than ten. The V and J genes are TRBV4-2 and TRBJ1-6; the D gene is possibly TRBD1 (5 bases). Germline assignment: CDR1 LGHNA and CDR2 YNFKEQ. CDR3 length: 14 amino acids. Trimming removed 0 bases at V and 7 bases at J, with 7 bases between. The CDR3 here is CASSQEAGNSPLHF. In DNA form, the CDR3 reads TGTGCCAGCAGCCAAGAGGCAGGGAATTCACCCCTCCACTTT.

This clone occurred a few times. V is TRBV6-6 and J is TRBJ2-3; 10 bases match TRBD1. V was pared by 4 bases and J by 2 bases, with 3 bases of the junction left unmatched. The CDR3 extends over 15 amino acids. Germline CDR1 and CDR2: MNHNY and SVGAGI (reference sequence). This chain's CDR3 is CASSWGQGTTDTQYF. CDR3 in DNA: TGTGCCAGCAGTTGGGGACAGGGGACCACAGATACGCAGTATTTT.

This clone has a single count. This chain joins TRBV27 and TRBJ2-3; TRBD2 agrees at 7 bases. With V trimmed by 0 bases and J by 1 base, 4 bases remained unmatched. The CDR3 consists of 16 residues. Germline V lookup: CDR1 MNHEY, CDR2 SMNVEV (reference sequence). The CDR3 region is CASSLSGLAGTDTQYF. Written as DNA, the CDR3 is TGTGCCAGCAGTTTATCCGGGCTAGCGGGCACAGATACGCAGTATTTT.

The chain uses TRBV19 and TRBJ1-4; TRBD1 matches 9 bases. The CDR3 consists of 13 residues. Per germline, CDR1 LNHDA and CDR2 SQIVND (reference sequence). The ends lost 8 bases at V and 5 bases at J; junction bases unmatched: 3. CDR3 coding DNA: TGTGCCAGTCGGGACAGGGCAAATGAAAAACTGTTTTTT. It specifies CASRDRANEKLFF.

This clone is medium-sized (0.01 to 0.1%) within its sample. The V call is TRBV29-1, the J call TRBJ1-1; no reliable D call. Germline V gene lookup returns CDR1 SQVTM and CDR2 ANQGSEA. V was shortened by 3 bases and J by 6 bases, with 5 bases between the two germline ends. CDR3 length: 10 residues. In DNA, the CDR3 is TGCAGCGTTGAGGTGGCTGAAGCTTTCTTT. Translation: CSVEVAEAFF.

The genes are TRBV5-4 and TRBJ1-3; 10 bases fit TRBD1. After removal of 3 bases from V and 3 bases from J, the junction contained 3 bases not matched to a gene. CDR3 length: 15 residues. The V gene's germline CDR1 is SGHNT and CDR2 YYREEE (reference sequence). In nucleotides, the CDR3 is TGTGCCAGCAGCTCGGACAGGGGGTTTGGAAACACCATATATTTT. Amino acids: CASSSDRGFGNTIYF.

V and J are TRBV9 and TRBJ2-3, with D possibly matching TRBD1 (5 bases). Looked up from germline, CDR1 is SGDLS and CDR2 is YYNGEE. The CDR3 is made up of 16 amino acids. Between the trimmed V and J ends, which lost 4 bases and 2 bases, there was a span of 17 bases. CDR3 region: CASSLTGQSHTDTQYF. In DNA form, the CDR3 reads TGTGCCAGCAGCCTAACAGGTCAAAGTCACACAGATACGCAGTATTTT.

This clone was detected only a few times. This CDR3 is CASSSDSLNSPLHF. CDR3 bases: TGTGCCAGTAGTTCGGACAGCCTGAATTCACCCCTCCACTTT. J is TRBJ1-6 and V is TRBV19, with D possibly being TRBD1 (6 bases). Germline assignment: CDR1 LNHDA and CDR2 SQIVND (reference sequence). Trimming took off 5 bases at V and 7 bases at J, with 12 bases between the two ends. The CDR3 extends over 14 amino acids. The entire variable domain, with the rest obtained from reference TRBV19 and TRBJ1-6, is as follows: DGGITQSPKYLFRKEGQNVTLSCEQNLNHDAMYWYRQDPGQGLRLIYYSQIVNDFQKGDIAEGYSVSREKKESFPLTVTSAQKNPTAFYLCASSSDSLNSPLHFGNGTRLTVT.

This clone was counted only a few times. This chain links TRBV6-4 with TRBJ1-3; D remains ambiguous. Germline V gives CDR1 MRHNA, CDR2 SNTAGT. The V and J ends lost 2 bases and 1 base respectively, with 9 bases between them. This CDR3 has 15 amino acids. CDR3 DNA: TGTGCCAGCAGTGACGTCGCCAGGTCTGGAAACACCATATATTTT. Its protein is CASSDVARSGNTIYF.

This clone turned up a few times. The V gene is TRBV5-1, the J gene TRBJ2-3; tentatively, D is TRBD2 (5 bases). With 3 bases removed from V and 4 bases from J, the gap between germline ends came to 15 bases. The CDR3 contains 15 residues. From germline, CDR1 is SGHRS and CDR2 YFSETQ. CDR3 nucleotides: TGCGCCAGCAGCTACGTCGGGGTGGTCGCAGATACGCAGTATTTT. Its translation: CASSYVGVVADTQYF.

Judged by abundance, this clone is large. The V call is TRBV6-6, the J call TRBJ2-1; 9 bases agree with TRBD1. This CDR3 has 15 amino acids. The V and J ends lost 8 bases and 4 bases, in that order; junction bases with no gene match: 9. Germline V gives CDR1 MNHNY, CDR2 SVGAGI (reference sequence). The CDR3 nucleotides read TGTGCCAGCGCCTATCCAGGACAGGGGTACAATGAGCAGTTCTTC. Amino acids: CASAYPGQGYNEQFF.

V usage is TRBV6-5 and J usage is TRBJ2-1; D is possibly TRBD2 (5 bases). V lost 8 bases, J lost 5 bases, and 7 bases lay in between. Germline V gene lookup returns CDR1 MNHEY and CDR2 SVGAGI. This CDR3 spans 11 amino acids. The CDR3 sequence: CASGRNNEQFF. CDR3 DNA sequence: TGTGCCAGCGGGAGAAACAATGAGCAGTTCTTC.

The chain has TRBV29-1 and TRBJ2-1; 11 bases map to TRBD2. The CDR3 sequence is 15 residues long. Trimming cost V 4 bases and J 9 bases; bases outside gene matches: 11. Germline loops: CDR1 SQVTM, CDR2 ANQGSEA. CDR3 bases: TGCAGCGTTGGGAATCTAGCGGGGGGATTCGGTGAGCAGTTCTTC. This sequence encodes CSVGNLAGGFGEQFF.

The J gene is TRBJ2-2, the V gene TRBV6-1, with a possible D match to TRBD1 (6 bases). Germline V lookup: CDR1 MNHNS, CDR2 SASEGT. Trimming shortened V by 5 bases and J by 3 bases, and 13 bases separated the two germline ends. The CDR3 consists of 15 residues. CDR3 nucleotides: TGTGCCAGCAGTCCTCGGGGACAAGACACCGGGGAGCTGTTTTTT. It is translated as CASSPRGQDTGELFF.